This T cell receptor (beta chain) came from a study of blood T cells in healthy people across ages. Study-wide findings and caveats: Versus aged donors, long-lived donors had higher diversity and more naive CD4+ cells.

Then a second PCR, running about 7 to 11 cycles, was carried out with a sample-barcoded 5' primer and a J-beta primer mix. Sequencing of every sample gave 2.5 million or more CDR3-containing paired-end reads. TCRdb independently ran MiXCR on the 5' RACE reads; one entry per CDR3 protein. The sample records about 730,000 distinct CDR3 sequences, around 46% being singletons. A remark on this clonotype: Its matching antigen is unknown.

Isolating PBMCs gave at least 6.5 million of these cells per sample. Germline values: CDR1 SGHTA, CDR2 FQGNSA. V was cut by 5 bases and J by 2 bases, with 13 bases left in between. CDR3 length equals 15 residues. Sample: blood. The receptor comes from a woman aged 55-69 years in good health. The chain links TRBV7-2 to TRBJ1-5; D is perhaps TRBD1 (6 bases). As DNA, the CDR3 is TGTGCCAGCAGCCTTGGGGGGGCTCGCAATCAGCCCCAGCATTTT. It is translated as CASSLGGARNQPQHF.